This T cell receptor beta chain was profiled in a study of T cells in Graves' hyperthyroidism and ophthalmopathy. The CDR3 has 15 amino acids. Germline loops: CDR1 SGHRS, CDR2 YFSETQ. The germline V and J ends were trimmed by 2 bases and 5 bases, with 13 bases remaining between them. Each diagnosis was grounded in clinical symptoms, serum thyroxine and TRAb, thyroid ultrasound, and orbital computed tomography. It was roughly 10 ml of fresh peripheral blood that supplied the PBMCs. Amplification of TCR beta CDR3 regions used RNA as the template. The primer set for the first-round RT-PCR of the TCR CDR3 was HTBI. TCRdb independently ran MiXCR on the multiplex PCR reads; one entry per CDR3 protein. The sample gives about 600,000 distinct CDR3 sequences, 11% to 15% of which show up once; around 7% is in the top ten. This clonotype was recorded many times. Its antigen is not identified. The study, taken as a whole, reports: The model identified upcoming ophthalmopathy a median around 6 months ahead of onset. Among thyroid clonotypes expanded above 0.001, most also appeared in blood.

The specimen was blood. The sequence was obtained from a woman younger than 35 with Graves' ophthalmopathy. The chain couples TRBV5-1 to TRBJ1-4; tentatively, D is TRBD1 (5 bases). Written as DNA, the CDR3 is TGCGCCAGCAGCTTAGATGGTGCAGGGAATGAAAAACTGTTTTTT. This sequence encodes CASSLDGAGNEKLFF.